This T cell receptor beta chain appears in the sequencing data of a study of cytomegalovirus exposure and HLA in healthy donors. Whole-study results and caveats: Reportedly, cytomegalovirus status was diagnosed with high sensitivity and specificity. Among TCR sequences, most were rare, though some public TCRs appeared in many donors. Association of a missense DCLRE1C variant with TCR beta V- and J-gene trimming was reported in a later analysis. In vitro assays verified that a few CMV-associated chains recognized CMV antigens specifically.

As concerns this clone: The target antigen is unknown.

13 Jbeta primers and 60 Vbeta primers were used for the PCR. Produced via immunoSEQ multiplex PCR; TCRdb's table is partial and in-frame only. The sample gives 110,000 to 150,000 clones, less than 85% of which show up once; 2% to 2.5% is in the top ten. Germline V gene data show CDR1 as MGHRA and CDR2 as YSYEKL. Trimming removed 0 bases at V and 8 bases at J, with 10 bases between. The CDR3 spans 13 residues. The gene calls are TRBV4-1 and TRBJ1-2; D not resolved. The TCR sequence derives from a woman aged 55-70 years in good health and CMV-seropositive. Sequencing input: PBMCs. The CDR3 protein is CASSQDPRQGYTF. CDR3 DNA: TGCGCCAGCAGCCAAGATCCTAGGCAGGGCTACACCTTC.